This T cell receptor beta chain was captured in a study of Graves' ophthalmopathy and Graves' hyperthyroidism. This clonotype was recorded at least ten times. The junction had 12 bases not matched to a gene; V was cut back by 6 bases and J by 7 bases. The CDR3 is made up of 14 amino acids. Scientists amplified the TCR beta CDR3 regions from RNA transcripts. Second-round multiplex PCR came after first-round RT-PCR with HTBI primers. TCRdb itself ran the multiplex PCR reads through MiXCR, one entry per CDR3 protein. The sample contains nearly 400,000 distinct CDR3 sequences, about a sixth of which appear only once.

Sequenced input: peripheral blood. The sequence was collected from a woman aged 18-30 years with Graves' ophthalmopathy. This rearrangement joins TRBV12-3 or TRBV12-4 to TRBJ2-7, with 7 nucleotides matching TRBD2. CDR3 in amino acids: CASSPAGSSGEQYF. CDR3 sequence (DNA): TGTGCCAGCAGCCCAGCGGGATCCTCTGGGGAGCAGTACTTC.